The present T cell receptor (beta chain) was sequenced within a study of OX40 agonist ivuxolimab in advanced cancers. Across the study: Six ivuxolimab dose levels, 0.01 to 10 mg/kg, were given intravenously every 2 weeks.

The study's findings and limits: Circulating CD4+ and CD8+ T cells showed clonal expansion by week 6 at 0.1 to 3.0 mg/kg. Expanded clones belonging to CD8+ T cells outnumbered, on average, those of CD4+.

Per the germline V gene, CDR1 is SGHKS and CDR2 is YYEKEE (reference sequence). V lost 0 bases, J lost 1 base, and 2 bases stayed unmatched. This CDR3 has 16 amino acids. Concerning this clone: Its antigen is not identified.

Any history of autoimmune disease or systemic immunosuppression disqualified patients. Measured with immunoSEQ multiplex PCR; TCRdb has only the in-frame clones, and not every one. There are fewer than 100,000 clones in the sample; around 80% occur only once, and around 0.45% lies in the top ten. This receptor was taken from an adult with an advanced solid tumor such as melanoma, head and neck, liver or kidney cancer. Material: CD4+ or CD8+ T cells sorted from blood, obtained in a trial of the OX40 agonist ivuxolimab. The V and J genes are TRBV5-5 and TRBJ2-5, with 11 bases identical to TRBD2. As DNA, the CDR3 is TGTGCCAGCAGCTTGGGTAGCGGGAGGGCCCAAGAGACCCAGTACTTC. Protein sequence: CASSLGSGRAQETQYF.